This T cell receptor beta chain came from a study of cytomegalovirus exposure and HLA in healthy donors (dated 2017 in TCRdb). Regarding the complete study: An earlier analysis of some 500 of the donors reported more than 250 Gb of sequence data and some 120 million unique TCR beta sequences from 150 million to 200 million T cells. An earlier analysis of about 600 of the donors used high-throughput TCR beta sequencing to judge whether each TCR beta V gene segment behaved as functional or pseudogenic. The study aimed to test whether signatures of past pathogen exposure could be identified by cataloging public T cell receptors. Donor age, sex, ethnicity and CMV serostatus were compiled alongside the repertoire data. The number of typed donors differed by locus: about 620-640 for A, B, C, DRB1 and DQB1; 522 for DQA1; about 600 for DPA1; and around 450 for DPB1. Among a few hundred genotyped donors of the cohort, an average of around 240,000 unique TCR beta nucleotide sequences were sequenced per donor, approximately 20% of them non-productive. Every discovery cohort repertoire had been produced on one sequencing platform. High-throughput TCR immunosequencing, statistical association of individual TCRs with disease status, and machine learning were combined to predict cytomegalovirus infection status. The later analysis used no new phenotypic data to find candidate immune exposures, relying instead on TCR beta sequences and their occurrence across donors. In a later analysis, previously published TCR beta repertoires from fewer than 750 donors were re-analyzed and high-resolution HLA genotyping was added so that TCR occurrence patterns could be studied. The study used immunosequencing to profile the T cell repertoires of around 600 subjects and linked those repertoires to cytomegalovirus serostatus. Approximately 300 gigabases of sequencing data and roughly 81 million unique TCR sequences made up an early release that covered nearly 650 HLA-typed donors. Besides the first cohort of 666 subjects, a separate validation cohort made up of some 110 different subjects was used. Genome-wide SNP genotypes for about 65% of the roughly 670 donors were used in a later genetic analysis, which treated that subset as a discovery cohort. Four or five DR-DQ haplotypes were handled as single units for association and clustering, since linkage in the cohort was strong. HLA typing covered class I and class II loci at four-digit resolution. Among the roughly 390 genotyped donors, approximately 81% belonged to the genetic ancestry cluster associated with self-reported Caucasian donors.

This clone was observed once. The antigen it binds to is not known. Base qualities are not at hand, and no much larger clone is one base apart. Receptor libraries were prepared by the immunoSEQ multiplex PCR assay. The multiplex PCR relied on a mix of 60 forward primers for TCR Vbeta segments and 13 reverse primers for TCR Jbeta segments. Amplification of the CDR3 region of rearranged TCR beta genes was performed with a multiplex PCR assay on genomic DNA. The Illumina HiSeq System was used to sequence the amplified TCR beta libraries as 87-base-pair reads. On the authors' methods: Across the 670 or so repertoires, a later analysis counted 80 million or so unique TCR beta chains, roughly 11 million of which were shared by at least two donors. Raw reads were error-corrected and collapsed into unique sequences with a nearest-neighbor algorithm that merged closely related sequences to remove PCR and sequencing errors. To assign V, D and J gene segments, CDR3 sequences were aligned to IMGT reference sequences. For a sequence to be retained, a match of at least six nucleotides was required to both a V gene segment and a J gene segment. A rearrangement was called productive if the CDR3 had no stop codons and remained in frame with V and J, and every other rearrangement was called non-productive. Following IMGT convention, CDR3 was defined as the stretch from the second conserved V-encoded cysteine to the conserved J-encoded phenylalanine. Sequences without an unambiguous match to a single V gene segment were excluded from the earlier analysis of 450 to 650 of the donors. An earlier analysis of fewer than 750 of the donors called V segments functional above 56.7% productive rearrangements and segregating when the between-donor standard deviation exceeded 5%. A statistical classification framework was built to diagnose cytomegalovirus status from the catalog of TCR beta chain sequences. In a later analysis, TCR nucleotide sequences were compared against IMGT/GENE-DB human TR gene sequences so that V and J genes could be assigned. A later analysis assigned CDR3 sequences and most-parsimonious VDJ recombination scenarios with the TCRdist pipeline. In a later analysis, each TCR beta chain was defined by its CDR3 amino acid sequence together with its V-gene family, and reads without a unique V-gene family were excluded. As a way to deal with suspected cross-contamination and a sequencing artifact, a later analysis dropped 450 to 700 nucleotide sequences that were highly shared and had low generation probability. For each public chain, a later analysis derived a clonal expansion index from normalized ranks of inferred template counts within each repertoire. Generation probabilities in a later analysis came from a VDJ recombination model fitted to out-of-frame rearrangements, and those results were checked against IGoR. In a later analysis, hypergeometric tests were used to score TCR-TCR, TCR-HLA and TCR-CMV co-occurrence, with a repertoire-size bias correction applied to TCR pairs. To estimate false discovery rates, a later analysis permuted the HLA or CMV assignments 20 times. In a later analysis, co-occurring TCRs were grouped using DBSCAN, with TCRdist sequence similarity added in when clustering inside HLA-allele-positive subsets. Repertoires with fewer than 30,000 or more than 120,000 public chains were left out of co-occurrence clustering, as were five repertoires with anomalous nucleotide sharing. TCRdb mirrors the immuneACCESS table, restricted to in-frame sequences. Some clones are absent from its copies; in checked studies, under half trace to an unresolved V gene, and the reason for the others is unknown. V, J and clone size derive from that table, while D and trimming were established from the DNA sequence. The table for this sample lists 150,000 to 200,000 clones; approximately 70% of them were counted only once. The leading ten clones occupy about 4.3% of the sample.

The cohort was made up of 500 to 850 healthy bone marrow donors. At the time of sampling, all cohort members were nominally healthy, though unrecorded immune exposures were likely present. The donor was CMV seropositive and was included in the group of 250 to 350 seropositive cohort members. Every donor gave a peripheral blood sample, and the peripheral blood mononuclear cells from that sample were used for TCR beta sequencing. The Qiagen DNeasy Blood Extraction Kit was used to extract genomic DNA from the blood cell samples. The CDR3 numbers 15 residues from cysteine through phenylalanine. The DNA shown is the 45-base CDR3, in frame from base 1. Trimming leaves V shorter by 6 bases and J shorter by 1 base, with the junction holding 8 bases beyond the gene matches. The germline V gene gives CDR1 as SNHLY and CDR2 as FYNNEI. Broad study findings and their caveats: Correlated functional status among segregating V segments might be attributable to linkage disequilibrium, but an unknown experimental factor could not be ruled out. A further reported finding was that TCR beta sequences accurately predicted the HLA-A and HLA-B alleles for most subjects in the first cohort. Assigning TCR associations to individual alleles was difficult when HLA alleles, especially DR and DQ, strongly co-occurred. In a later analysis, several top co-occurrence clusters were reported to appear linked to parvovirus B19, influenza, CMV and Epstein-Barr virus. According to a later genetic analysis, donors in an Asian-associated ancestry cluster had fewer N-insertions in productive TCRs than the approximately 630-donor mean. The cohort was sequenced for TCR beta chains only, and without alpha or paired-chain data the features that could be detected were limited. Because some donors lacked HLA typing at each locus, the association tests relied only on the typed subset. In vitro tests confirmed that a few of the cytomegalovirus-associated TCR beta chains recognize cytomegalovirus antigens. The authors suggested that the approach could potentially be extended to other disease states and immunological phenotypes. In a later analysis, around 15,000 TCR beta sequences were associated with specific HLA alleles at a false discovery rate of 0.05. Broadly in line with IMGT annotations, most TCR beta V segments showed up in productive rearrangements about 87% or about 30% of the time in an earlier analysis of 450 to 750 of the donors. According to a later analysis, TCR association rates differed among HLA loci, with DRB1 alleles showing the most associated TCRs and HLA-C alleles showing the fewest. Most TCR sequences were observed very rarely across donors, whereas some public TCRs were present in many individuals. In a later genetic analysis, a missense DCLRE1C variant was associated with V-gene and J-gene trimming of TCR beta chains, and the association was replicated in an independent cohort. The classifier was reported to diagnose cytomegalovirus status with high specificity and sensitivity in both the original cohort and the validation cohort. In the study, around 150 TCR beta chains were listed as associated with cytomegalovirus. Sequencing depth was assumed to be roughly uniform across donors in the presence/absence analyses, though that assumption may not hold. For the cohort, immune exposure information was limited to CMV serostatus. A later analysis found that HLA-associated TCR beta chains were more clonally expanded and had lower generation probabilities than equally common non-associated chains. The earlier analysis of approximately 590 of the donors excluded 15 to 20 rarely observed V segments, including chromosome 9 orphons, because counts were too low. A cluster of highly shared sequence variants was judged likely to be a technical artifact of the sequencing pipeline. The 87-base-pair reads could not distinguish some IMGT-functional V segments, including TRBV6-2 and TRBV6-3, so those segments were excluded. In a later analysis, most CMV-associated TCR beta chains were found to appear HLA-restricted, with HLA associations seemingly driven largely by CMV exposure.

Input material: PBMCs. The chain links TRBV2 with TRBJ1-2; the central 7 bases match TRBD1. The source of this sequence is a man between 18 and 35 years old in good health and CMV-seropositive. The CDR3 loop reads CASSRSGQDNYGYTF. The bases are TGTGCCAGCAGCAGATCCGGACAGGATAACTATGGCTACACCTTC.